These T cell receptor beta chains were read from a single sample in a study of OX40 agonist ivuxolimab in advanced cancers. Repertoires were generated with immunoSEQ multiplex PCR, while TCRdb's copy carries only in-frame clones and drops some. The table has about 67,000 clones, about 80% seen once; the top ten hold more than 5.5%. The input for sequencing was CD4+ or CD8+ T cells sorted from blood, taken in a trial of the OX40 agonist ivuxolimab. The receptor source for this set is an adult with an advanced solid tumor such as melanoma, head and neck, liver or kidney cancer. Both conserved end residues are part of each CDR3. Fields, in order: clone size, J gene, V gene, CDR3 protein. Not all rows give a size; the values are once, few, many and, for expanded clones, a class.

size: NA
J: TRBJ2-5
V: TRBV7-9
CDR3: CASSLNMETQYF

size: NA
J: TRBJ2-6
V: TRBV7-3
CDR3: CASSSQGQGPSGANVLTF

size: NA
J: TRBJ2-7
V: TRBV6-1
CDR3: CASSEVGQEPPQEQYF

size: NA
J: TRBJ1-2
V: TRBV18
CDR3: CASSPPALGINGYTF

size: NA
J: TRBJ2-2
V: TRBV18
CDR3: CASFVKTGGTGELFF

size: NA
J: TRBJ1-2
V: TRBV28
CDR3: CASSTSRIRHGYTF

size: NA
J: TRBJ2-2
V: TRBV4-2
CDR3: CASRQGLAGPRGVEGELFF

size: NA
J: TRBJ1-6
V: TRBV9
CDR3: CASQSHANSPLHF

size: few
J: TRBJ1-5
V: TRBV4-3
CDR3: CASSHGLGINQPQHF

size: NA
J: TRBJ2-3
V: TRBV19
CDR3: CASSSPARRSDTQYF

size: NA
J: TRBJ1-3
V: TRBV5-6
CDR3: CASSSPAAGYSGNTIYF

size: NA
J: TRBJ1-1
V: TRBV4-1
CDR3: CASSQDGGERRSTFF

size: NA
J: TRBJ2-7
V: TRBV7-2
CDR3: CASRIADLGAHEQYF